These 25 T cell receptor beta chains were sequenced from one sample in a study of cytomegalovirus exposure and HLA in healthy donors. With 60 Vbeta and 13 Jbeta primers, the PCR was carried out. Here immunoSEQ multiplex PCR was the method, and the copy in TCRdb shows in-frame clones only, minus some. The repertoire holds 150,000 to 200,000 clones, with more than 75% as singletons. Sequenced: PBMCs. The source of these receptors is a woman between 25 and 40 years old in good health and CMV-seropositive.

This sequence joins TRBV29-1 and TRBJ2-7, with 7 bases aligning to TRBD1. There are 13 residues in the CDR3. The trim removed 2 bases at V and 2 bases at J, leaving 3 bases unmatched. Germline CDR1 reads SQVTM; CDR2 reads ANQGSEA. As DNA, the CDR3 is TGCAGCGTTGAATTGGGGACAGCCTACGAGCAGTACTTC. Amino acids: CSVELGTAYEQYF.

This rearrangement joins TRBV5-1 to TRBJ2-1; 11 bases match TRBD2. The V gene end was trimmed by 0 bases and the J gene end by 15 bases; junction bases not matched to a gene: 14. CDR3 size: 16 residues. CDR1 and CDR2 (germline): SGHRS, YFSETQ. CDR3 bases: TGCGCCAGCAGCTTGGCACTAGCGGGGGCAATGGGGGTGTGGTTCTTC. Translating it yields CASSLALAGAMGVWFF.

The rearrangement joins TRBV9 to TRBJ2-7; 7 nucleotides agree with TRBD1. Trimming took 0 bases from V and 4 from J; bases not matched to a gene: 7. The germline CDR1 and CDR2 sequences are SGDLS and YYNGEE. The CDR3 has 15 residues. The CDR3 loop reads CASSVAEDRSYEQYF. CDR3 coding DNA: TGTGCCAGCAGCGTAGCAGAGGACAGGTCGTACGAGCAGTACTTC.

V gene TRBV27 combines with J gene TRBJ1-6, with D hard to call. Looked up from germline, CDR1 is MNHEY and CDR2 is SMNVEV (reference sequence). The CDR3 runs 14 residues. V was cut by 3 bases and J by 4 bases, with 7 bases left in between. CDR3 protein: CASSLKEYNSPLHF. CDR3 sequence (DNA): TGTGCCAGCAGTTTGAAGGAGTATAATTCACCCCTCCACTTT.

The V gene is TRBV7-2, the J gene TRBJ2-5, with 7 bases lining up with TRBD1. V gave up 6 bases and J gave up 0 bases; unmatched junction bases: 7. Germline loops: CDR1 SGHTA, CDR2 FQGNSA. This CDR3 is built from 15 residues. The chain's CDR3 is CASSQTGWYQETQYF. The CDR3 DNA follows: TGTGCCAGCAGTCAGACAGGGTGGTACCAAGAGACCCAGTACTTC.

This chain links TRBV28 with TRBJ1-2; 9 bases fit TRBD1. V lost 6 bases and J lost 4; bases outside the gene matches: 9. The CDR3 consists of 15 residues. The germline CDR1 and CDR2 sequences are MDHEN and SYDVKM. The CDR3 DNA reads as TGTGCCAGCAGCCCGGGACAGGGTACATCCTATGGCTACACCTTC. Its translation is CASSPGQGTSYGYTF.

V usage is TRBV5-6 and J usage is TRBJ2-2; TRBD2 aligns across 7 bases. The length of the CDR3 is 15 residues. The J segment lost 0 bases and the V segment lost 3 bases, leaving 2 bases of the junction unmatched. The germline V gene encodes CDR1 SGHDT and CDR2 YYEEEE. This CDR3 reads CASSWGRANTGELFF. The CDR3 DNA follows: TGTGCCAGCAGCTGGGGGAGGGCGAACACCGGGGAGCTGTTTTTT.

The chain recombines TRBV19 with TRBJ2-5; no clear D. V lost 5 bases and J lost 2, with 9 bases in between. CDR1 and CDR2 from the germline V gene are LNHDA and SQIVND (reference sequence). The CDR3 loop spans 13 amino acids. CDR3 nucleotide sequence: TGTGCCAGTAGTCGCCTTGCGCAAGAGACCCAGTACTTC. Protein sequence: CASSRLAQETQYF.

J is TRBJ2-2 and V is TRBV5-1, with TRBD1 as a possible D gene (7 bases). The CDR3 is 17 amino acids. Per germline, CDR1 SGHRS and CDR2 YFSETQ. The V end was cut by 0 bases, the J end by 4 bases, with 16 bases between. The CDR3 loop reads CASSLAVEGASTGELFF. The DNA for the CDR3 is TGCGCCAGCAGCTTGGCCGTGGAGGGGGCGAGCACCGGGGAGCTGTTTTTT.

CDR3 in amino acids: CASSPRSTGNTGELFF. Here the CDR3 DNA reads TGTGCCAGCAGCCCCCGGAGCACAGGGAACACCGGGGAGCTGTTTTTT. This rearrangement joins TRBV14 to TRBJ2-2, with D possibly TRBD1 on 5 matching bases. CDR1 and CDR2 (germline): SGHDN, FVKESK. Trimming left V 4 bases short and J 1 base short, with 13 bases between. This CDR3 contains 16 residues.

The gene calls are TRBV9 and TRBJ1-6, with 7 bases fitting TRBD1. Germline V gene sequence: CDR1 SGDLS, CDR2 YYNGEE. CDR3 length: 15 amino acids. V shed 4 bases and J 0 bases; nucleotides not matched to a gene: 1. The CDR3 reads CASSQGDSYNSPLHF. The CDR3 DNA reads TGTGCCAGCAGCCAGGGGGACTCCTATAATTCACCCCTCCACTTT.

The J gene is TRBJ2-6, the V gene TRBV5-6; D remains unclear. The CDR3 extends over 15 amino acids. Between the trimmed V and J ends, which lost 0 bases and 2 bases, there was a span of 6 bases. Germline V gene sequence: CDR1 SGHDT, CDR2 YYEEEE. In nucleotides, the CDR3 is TGTGCCAGCAGCTTGGGGGCCCCTGGGGCCAACGTCCTGACTTTC. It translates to CASSLGAPGANVLTF.

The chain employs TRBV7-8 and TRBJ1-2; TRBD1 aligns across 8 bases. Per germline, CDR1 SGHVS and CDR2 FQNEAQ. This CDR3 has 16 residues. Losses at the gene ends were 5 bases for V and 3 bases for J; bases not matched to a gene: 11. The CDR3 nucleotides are TGTGCCAGCAGCAAGACGGACAGGGCGAAGTACTATGGCTACACCTTC. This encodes CASSKTDRAKYYGYTF.

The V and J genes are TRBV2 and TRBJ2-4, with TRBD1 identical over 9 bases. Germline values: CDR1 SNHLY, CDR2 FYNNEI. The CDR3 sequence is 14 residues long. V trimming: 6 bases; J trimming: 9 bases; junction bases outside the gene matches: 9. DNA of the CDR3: TGTGCCAGCAGACTAGGACAGGGGTGGAGCATTCAGTACTTC. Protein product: CASRLGQGWSIQYF. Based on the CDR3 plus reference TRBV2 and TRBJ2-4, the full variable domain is EPEVTQTPSHQVTQMGQEVILRCVPISNHLYFYWYRQILGQKVEFLVSFYNNEISEKSEIFDDQFSVERPDGSNFTLKIRSTKLEDSAMYFCASRLGQGWSIQYFGAGTRLSVL.

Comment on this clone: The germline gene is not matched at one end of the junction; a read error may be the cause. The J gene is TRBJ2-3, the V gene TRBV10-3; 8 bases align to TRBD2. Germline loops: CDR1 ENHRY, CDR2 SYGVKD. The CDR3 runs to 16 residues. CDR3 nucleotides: TGTGCCATCAGTGGTGCGGGCGGGGGGTTAACAGATACACAGTATTTT. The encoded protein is CAISGAGGGLTDTQYF.

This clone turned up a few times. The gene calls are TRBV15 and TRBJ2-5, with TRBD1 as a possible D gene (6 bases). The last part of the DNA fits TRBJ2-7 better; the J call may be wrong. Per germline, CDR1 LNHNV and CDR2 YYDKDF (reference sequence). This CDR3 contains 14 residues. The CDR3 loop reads CATSRVDRTYEQYF. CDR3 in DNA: TGTGCCACCAGCAGAGTGGACAGAACCTACGAGCAGTACTTC.

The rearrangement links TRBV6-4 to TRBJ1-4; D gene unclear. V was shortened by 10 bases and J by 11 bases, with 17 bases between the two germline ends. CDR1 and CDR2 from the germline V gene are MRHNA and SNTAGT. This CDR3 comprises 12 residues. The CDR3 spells CANPRPRGKLFF. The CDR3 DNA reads TGTGCCAACCCCAGGCCCAGAGGGAAACTGTTTTTT.

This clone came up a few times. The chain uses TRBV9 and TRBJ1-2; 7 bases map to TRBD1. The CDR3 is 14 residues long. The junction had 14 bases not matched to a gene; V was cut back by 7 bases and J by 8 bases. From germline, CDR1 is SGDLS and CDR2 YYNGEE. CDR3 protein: CASGESRGHGGYTF. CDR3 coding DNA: TGTGCCAGCGGCGAGTCTAGGGGGCATGGAGGCTACACCTTC.

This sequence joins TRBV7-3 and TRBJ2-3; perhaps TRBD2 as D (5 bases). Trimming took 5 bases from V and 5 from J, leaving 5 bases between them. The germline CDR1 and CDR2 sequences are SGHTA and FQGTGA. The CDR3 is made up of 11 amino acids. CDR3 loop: CASSRGDTQYF. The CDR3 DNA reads TGTGCCAGCAGCCGGGGAGATACGCAGTATTTT.

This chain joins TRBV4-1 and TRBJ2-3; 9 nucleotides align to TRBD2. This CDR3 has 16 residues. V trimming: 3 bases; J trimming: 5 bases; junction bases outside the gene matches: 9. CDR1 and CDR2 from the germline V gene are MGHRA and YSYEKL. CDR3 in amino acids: CASSHLAGGRGDTQYF. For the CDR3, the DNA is TGCGCCAGCAGCCATCTTGCGGGGGGGCGGGGAGATACGCAGTATTTT.

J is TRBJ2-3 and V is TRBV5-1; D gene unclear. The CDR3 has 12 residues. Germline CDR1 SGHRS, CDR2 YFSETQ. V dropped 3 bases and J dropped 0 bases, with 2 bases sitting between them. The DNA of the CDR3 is TGCGCCAGCAGCTCTAGCACAGATACGCAGTATTTT. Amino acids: CASSSSTDTQYF.

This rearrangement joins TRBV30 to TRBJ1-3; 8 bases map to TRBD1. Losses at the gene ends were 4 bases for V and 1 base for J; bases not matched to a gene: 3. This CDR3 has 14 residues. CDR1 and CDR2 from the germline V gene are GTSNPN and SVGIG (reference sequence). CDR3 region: CAWTNRGSGNTIYF. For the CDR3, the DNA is TGTGCCTGGACTAACAGGGGGTCTGGAAACACCATATATTTT.

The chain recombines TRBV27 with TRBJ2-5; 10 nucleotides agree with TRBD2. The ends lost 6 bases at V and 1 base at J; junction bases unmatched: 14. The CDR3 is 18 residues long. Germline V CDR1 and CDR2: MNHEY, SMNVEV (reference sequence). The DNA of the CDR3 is TGTGCCAGCAGCCAGGGGCTAGCGGGGGTCCCGGGCCAAGAGACCCAGTACTTC. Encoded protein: CASSQGLAGVPGQETQYF.

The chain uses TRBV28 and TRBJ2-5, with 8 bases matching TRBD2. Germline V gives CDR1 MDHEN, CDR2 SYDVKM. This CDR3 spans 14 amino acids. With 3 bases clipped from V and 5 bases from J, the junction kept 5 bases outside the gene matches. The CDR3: CASSLPSGGETQYF. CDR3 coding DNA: TGTGCCAGCAGTTTGCCCAGCGGGGGTGAGACCCAGTACTTC.

The CDR3 DNA sequence: TGTGCCAGCAGTCTGGACAGGGAAGGTCAGCCCCAGCATTTT. Its translation: CASSLDREGQPQHF. The V gene is TRBV6-6, the J gene TRBJ1-5; the match to TRBD1 covers 8 bases. J was trimmed by 6 bases and V by 5 bases; bases with no gene match: 6. CDR1 MNHNY and CDR2 SVGAGI come from the germline V gene (reference sequence). This CDR3 has 14 amino acids.